Listed here are 21 T cell receptor beta chains from one sample, sequenced in a study of cytomegalovirus exposure and HLA in healthy donors. In the PCR, 60 Vbeta and 13 Jbeta primers were used. Assay: immunoSEQ multiplex PCR; the TCRdb copy retains only in-frame clones and omits some. The sample lists about 180,000 clones, 85% occurring once. The sequencing input was PBMCs. Receptors were obtained from a boy between 2 and 10 years old in good health and CMV-seronegative.

The chain carries TRBV5-1 and TRBJ1-2; D is uncertain. The germline gives CDR1 SGHRS, CDR2 YFSETQ. V was shortened by 0 bases and J by 4 bases, with 10 bases between the two germline ends. This CDR3 has 14 residues. The chain's CDR3 is CASSLASESYGYTF. The CDR3 DNA follows: TGCGCCAGCAGCTTGGCCTCAGAATCCTATGGCTACACCTTC.

The chain combines TRBV5-4 with TRBJ1-2; 8 bases line up with TRBD1. CDR3 length equals 14 residues. The ends lost 0 bases at V and 2 bases at J; junction bases unmatched: 0. Germline V gives CDR1 SGHNT, CDR2 YYREEE (reference sequence). The CDR3 here is CASSLGTGNYGYTF. Written as DNA, the CDR3 is TGTGCCAGCAGCTTGGGGACAGGGAACTATGGCTACACCTTC.

The chain recombines TRBV6-4 with TRBJ2-1; 7 bases line up with TRBD2. The CDR3 is 12 amino acids. V was pared by 4 bases and J by 10 bases, with 4 bases of the junction left unmatched. Germline V gene data show CDR1 as MRHNA and CDR2 as SNTAGT. This chain's CDR3 is CASSGGRGEQFF. The CDR3 DNA reads as TGTGCCAGCAGTGGCGGGAGAGGGGAGCAGTTCTTC.

The chain joins TRBV10-2 to TRBJ2-5; the match to TRBD1 covers 12 bases. In germline, CDR1 is WSHSY, CDR2 SAAADI. The CDR3 has 14 amino acids. V shed 6 bases and J 4 bases; nucleotides not matched to a gene: 3. The CDR3 spells CASRWGQGAETQYF. CDR3 DNA sequence: TGCGCCAGCAGATGGGGACAGGGGGCAGAGACCCAGTACTTC.

The chain links TRBV6-1 to TRBJ1-2; D remains ambiguous. Germline V CDR1 and CDR2: MNHNS, SASEGT. V lost 8 bases and J lost 5, with 6 bases in between. CDR3 length equals 10 residues. The CDR3 DNA reads TGTGCCAGCGGCTCGTATGGCTACACCTTC. Translation gives CASGSYGYTF.

The J gene is TRBJ1-3, the V gene TRBV5-1; no reliable D call. The CDR3 spans 15 residues. V was cut by 2 bases and J by 0 bases, with 9 bases left in between. The germline gives CDR1 SGHRS, CDR2 YFSETQ. This CDR3 reads CASSLTAASGNTIYF. CDR3 in DNA: TGCGCCAGCAGCTTAACAGCCGCCTCTGGAAACACCATATATTTT. The full variable domain, completed using reference TRBV5-1 and TRBJ1-3, is KAGVTQTPRYLIKTRGQQVTLSCSPISGHRSVSWYQQTPGQGLQFLFEYFSETQRNKGNFPGRFSGRQFSNSRSEMNVSTLELGDSALYLCASSLTAASGNTIYFGEGSWLTVV.

This rearrangement joins TRBV27 to TRBJ2-1, with a tentative D call TRBD1 (5 bases). Trimming took off 2 bases at V and 3 bases at J, with 11 bases between the two ends. The germline V gene encodes CDR1 MNHEY and CDR2 SMNVEV (reference sequence). This CDR3 has 15 amino acids. The CDR3 nucleotides read TGTGCCAGCAGTTTAGGTAGGGGATTCTACAATGAGCAGTTCTTC. Translation: CASSLGRGFYNEQFF.

The rearrangement links TRBV4-1 to TRBJ2-6; no clear D. The CDR3 spans 15 residues. Germline values: CDR1 MGHRA, CDR2 YSYEKL. Trimming took off 1 base at V and 0 bases at J, with 4 bases between the two ends. The CDR3 reads CASSQVISGANVLTF. As DNA, the CDR3 is TGCGCCAGCAGCCAAGTCATCTCTGGGGCCAACGTCCTGACTTTC.

The rearrangement joins TRBV7-9 to TRBJ2-3; weak D call: TRBD2 (6 bases). Between the trimmed V and J ends, which lost 5 bases and 0 bases, there was a span of 15 bases. Germline assignment: CDR1 SEHNR and CDR2 FQNEAQ (reference sequence). CDR3 length: 16 amino acids. The CDR3 nucleotides are TGTGCCAGCAGCGCCCCGGGACTTCATAGCACAGATACGCAGTATTTT. As protein: CASSAPGLHSTDTQYF.

This clone was counted between two and nine times. The chain employs TRBV19 and TRBJ1-5; no clear D gene. Germline CDR1 LNHDA, CDR2 SQIVND (reference sequence). V gave up 5 bases and J gave up 9 bases, with 23 bases separating them. CDR3 length: 16 amino acids. The chain's CDR3 is CASSWRMRFWGGPQHF. As DNA, the CDR3 is TGTGCCAGTAGTTGGCGCATGAGATTTTGGGGAGGGCCCCAGCATTTT. Supplemented by reference TRBV19 and TRBJ1-5, the full variable domain reads DGGITQSPKYLFRKEGQNVTLSCEQNLNHDAMYWYRQDPGQGLRLIYYSQIVNDFQKGDIAEGYSVSREKKESFPLTVTSAQKNPTAFYLCASSWRMRFWGGPQHFGDGTRLSIL.

This rearrangement joins TRBV6-4 to TRBJ2-6, with 8 bases that match TRBD1. The length of the CDR3 is 17 residues. With 6 bases clipped from V and 2 bases from J, the junction kept 9 bases outside the gene matches. Germline V gene sequence: CDR1 MRHNA, CDR2 SNTAGT. The chain's CDR3 is CASSPTGEVTGANVLTF. The CDR3 region has the DNA TGTGCCAGCAGCCCGACAGGGGAGGTTACTGGGGCCAACGTCCTGACTTTC.

There are a few counts of this clone. The chain combines TRBV28 with TRBJ1-1; D is perhaps TRBD1 (5 bases). CDR1 is MDHEN, CDR2 SYDVKM, per germline. V shed 8 bases and J shed 7 bases, with 17 bases lying between them. This CDR3 is 13 amino acids long. This CDR3 is CASSKLGQREAFF. The CDR3, as DNA: TGTGCCAGCTCCAAATTGGGGCAGCGTGAAGCTTTCTTT.

The chain links TRBV19 to TRBJ2-1; 10 bases align to TRBD2. Germline V gene sequence: CDR1 LNHDA, CDR2 SQIVND (reference sequence). This CDR3 is 18 amino acids long. The J segment lost 4 bases and the V segment lost 3 bases, leaving 12 bases of the junction unmatched. In DNA, the CDR3 is TGTGCCAGTAGTATGAGTAGCGGGAGGCCCGGGACTTACAATGAGCAGTTCTTC. It specifies CASSMSSGRPGTYNEQFF.

CDR3 nucleotide sequence: TGTGCCTGGAGTGTTTTAGGCGGGTTCTATGGCTACACCTTC. Encoded protein: CAWSVLGGFYGYTF. J is TRBJ1-2 and V is TRBV30; D gene unclear. The ends were cut back, 0 bases at V and 4 bases at J, with 12 bases in the middle. The germline V gene has CDR1 GTSNPN and CDR2 SVGIG (reference sequence). The CDR3 covers 14 residues.

This rearrangement joins TRBV7-8 to TRBJ2-7; 7 bases match TRBD1. V lost 4 bases and J lost 4; bases outside the gene matches: 7. This CDR3 contains 14 residues. Per the germline V gene, CDR1 is SGHVS and CDR2 is FQNEAQ. The CDR3 sequence: CASSYQDRVYEQYV. The CDR3 DNA follows: TGTGCCAGCAGCTACCAAGACAGGGTGTACGAGCAGTACGTC.

The chain carries TRBV9 and TRBJ2-1; 9 nucleotides align to TRBD1. Germline lookup yields CDR1 SGDLS and CDR2 YYNGEE. V lost 3 bases to trimming and J lost 9 bases; unmatched junction nucleotides: 13. The CDR3 runs 16 residues. CDR3 coding DNA: TGTGCCAGCAGCGAAACACCGGGACAGGGTATTAGTGAGCAGTTCTTC. The encoded protein is CASSETPGQGISEQFF.

The rearrangement links TRBV28 to TRBJ2-3, with no clear D. The CDR3 covers 13 residues. CDR1 MDHEN and CDR2 SYDVKM come from the germline V gene. The V gene lost 2 bases and the J gene lost 7 bases, with 10 bases spanning the gap. For the CDR3, the DNA is TGTGCCAGCAGTTTACTCGAGGAGTATACGCAGTATTTT. Translating it yields CASSLLEEYTQYF.

The V call is TRBV27, the J call TRBJ1-1, with a possible D match to TRBD1 (5 bases). CDR1 is MNHEY and CDR2 is SMNVEV in the germline V gene (reference sequence). V was shortened by 1 base and J by 4 bases, with 13 bases between the two germline ends. This CDR3 has 15 residues. DNA for the CDR3: TGTGCCAGCAGTTTATGGGGCGGAGGGAGCACTGAAGCTTTCTTT. Amino acids: CASSLWGGGSTEAFF.

The chain combines TRBV4-1 with TRBJ2-7; 11 bases fit TRBD2. The CDR3 extends over 17 amino acids. Trimming took 0 bases from V and 3 from J; bases not matched to a gene: 7. Per the germline V gene, CDR1 is MGHRA and CDR2 is YSYEKL. This chain's CDR3 is CASSQDIASGRYYEQYF. The CDR3 coding sequence is TGCGCCAGCAGCCAAGATATAGCTAGCGGGAGGTACTACGAGCAGTACTTC.

This sequence joins TRBV9 and TRBJ2-7; 8 nucleotides align to TRBD1. CDR3 length equals 15 residues. The germline gives CDR1 SGDLS, CDR2 YYNGEE. Trimming cost V 0 bases and J 3 bases; bases outside gene matches: 5. The CDR3 is CASSVAGTGRYEQYF. The CDR3 DNA reads as TGTGCCAGCAGCGTAGCCGGGACAGGCCGCTACGAGCAGTACTTC. Based on the CDR3 plus reference TRBV9 and TRBJ2-7, the full variable domain is DSGVTQTPKHLITATGQRVTLRCSPRSGDLSVYWYQQSLDQGLQFLIQYYNGEERAKGNILERFSAQQFPDLHSELNLSSLELGDSALYFCASSVAGTGRYEQYFGPGTRLTVT.

This chain joins TRBV5-1 and TRBJ1-1, with D uncertain. CDR3 length: 14 residues. Per the germline V gene, CDR1 is SGHRS and CDR2 is YFSETQ. V shed 1 base and J shed 4 bases, with 11 bases lying between them. This CDR3 is CASSLSPGGTEAFF. The DNA for the CDR3 is TGCGCCAGCAGCTTGTCTCCTGGAGGCACTGAAGCTTTCTTT.